Shown below are 26 T cell receptor beta chains from a single sample sequenced in a study of Tregs in tolerant kidney transplant recipients. Related graft donors supplied nonmyeloablative bone marrow transplants, and mixed chimerism was transient. Sequencing was performed with immunoSEQ multiplex PCR; in TCRdb, only in-frame clones are kept and a portion is missing. The repertoire holds about 81,000 clones, with about 91% as singletons. The specimen comprised CD4+ T cells from blood (PBMCs), sampled 24 months after the transplant. The origin of the receptors is a human patient who received a combined kidney and bone marrow transplant. Some of these T cells may belong to the graft donor.

V gene TRBV7-7 combines with J gene TRBJ2-2, with 9 bases fitting TRBD1. Germline V lookup: CDR1 SSHAT, CDR2 FNYEAQ (reference sequence). Trimming at V came to 5 bases and at J to 6 bases, leaving 10 bases not matched to a gene. CDR3 length equals 16 residues. CDR3 nucleotides: TGTGCCAGCAGCCCCCCGGGACAGGGTAGTGCCGGGGAGCTGTTTTTT. Its protein product is CASSPPGQGSAGELFF.

Worth noting for this clone: This sample includes further DNA sequences coding for the same CDR3. This chain joins TRBV14 and TRBJ1-1; D is unclear. The V gene's germline CDR1 is SGHDN and CDR2 FVKESK. V lost 2 bases and J lost 5, with 9 bases in between. This CDR3 is built from 13 residues. Here the CDR3 DNA reads TGTGCCAGCAGCCAATCAACGAGGACTGAAGCTTTCTTT. It specifies CASSQSTRTEAFF.

Regarding this clone: Other DNA sequences in the same sample also yield this CDR3. This sequence joins TRBV7-2 and TRBJ1-6; D is unclear. V lost 3 bases, J lost 6 bases, and 15 bases lay in between. Germline V gene data show CDR1 as SGHTA and CDR2 as FQGNSA. There are 16 residues in the CDR3. CDR3 in amino acids: CASSLTHLRSNSPLHF. CDR3 coding DNA: TGTGCCAGCAGCTTGACCCACCTCCGGAGTAATTCACCCCTCCACTTT.

This clone appeared a single time. This chain connects TRBV18 to TRBJ1-4; D gene ambiguous. V was pared by 1 base and J by 8 bases, with 11 bases between. Germline CDR1 reads KGHSH; CDR2 reads LQKENI. There are 14 residues in the CDR3. CDR3 sequence reads: CASSPLQVGEKLFF. The CDR3 DNA reads as TGTGCCAGCTCACCACTTCAGGTTGGAGAAAAACTGTTTTTT.

Concerning this clone itself: Other DNA variants within this sample encode the same CDR3. V is TRBV7-2 and J is TRBJ1-6; D is perhaps TRBD1 (6 bases). Germline V gene sequence: CDR1 SGHTA, CDR2 FQGNSA. Trimming left V 5 bases short and J 8 bases short, with 16 bases between. The CDR3 extends over 15 amino acids. CDR3 protein: CASSPRTGKDSPLHF. CDR3 in DNA: TGTGCCAGCAGCCCTCGCACAGGGAAGGATTCACCCCTCCACTTT.

In its sample, this clone was seen once. This rearrangement joins TRBV11-2 to TRBJ2-1; 7 nucleotides match TRBD1. The CDR3 contains 16 residues. V lost 1 base and J lost 7; bases outside the gene matches: 10. The germline V gene encodes CDR1 SGHAT and CDR2 FQNNGV. The CDR3 region is CASSLGRQGTRNEQFF. As DNA, the CDR3 is TGTGCCAGCAGCTTAGGGAGACAGGGAACAAGGAATGAGCAGTTCTTC. The full variable domain, with the rest looked up from reference TRBV11-2 and TRBJ2-1, is EAGVAQSPRYKIIEKRQSVAFWCNPISGHATLYWYQQILGQGPKLLIQFQNNGVVDDSQLPKDRFSAERLKGVDSTLKIQPAKLEDSAVYLCASSLGRQGTRNEQFFGPGTRLTVL.

V usage is TRBV27 and J usage is TRBJ2-5; 9 nucleotides align to TRBD1. Germline trimming cut 2 bases from V and 7 bases from J; bases unmatched to any gene: 5. CDR3 length: 14 residues. Germline CDR1 MNHEY, CDR2 SMNVEV (reference sequence). The CDR3: CASSLQRQGGTQYF. DNA of the CDR3: TGTGCCAGCAGTTTACAGAGACAGGGGGGGACCCAGTACTTC.

The chain combines TRBV28 with TRBJ2-2; TRBD2 might be the D (6 bases). This CDR3 is built from 15 residues. Trimming shortened V by 4 bases and J by 0 bases, and 9 bases separated the two germline ends. Germline lookup yields CDR1 MDHEN and CDR2 SYDVKM. The CDR3 bases are TGTGCCAGCAGTTCCTCGGGGGCGAACACCGGGGAGCTGTTTTTT. Translation: CASSSSGANTGELFF.

The chain carries TRBV11-3 and TRBJ1-4; TRBD1 might be the D (5 bases). CDR1 and CDR2 (germline): SGHNT, YENEEA. Trimming pared 4 bases from V and 0 bases from J, leaving 12 bases between. This CDR3 contains 16 residues. DNA of the CDR3: TGTGCCAGCAGCTCAAGAGACAGTCCAACTAATGAAAAACTGTTTTTT. Its protein product is CASSSRDSPTNEKLFF.

With respect to this clone: An end of the junction differs from the germline gene, which may be a read error. The J gene is TRBJ2-5, the V gene TRBV5-4; 8 bases map to TRBD2. The CDR3 runs 13 residues. Germline V CDR1 and CDR2: SGHNT, YYREEE (reference sequence). The CDR3 bases are TGTGCCAGCAGCTTGGCCAGCGGGGGCCCCTTGGACTTC. Translated: CASSLASGGPLDF.

The rearrangement uses TRBV7-2 and TRBJ2-7; TRBD2 matches 8 bases. The CDR3 loop spans 14 amino acids. The germline CDR1 and CDR2 sequences are SGHTA and FQGNSA. V lost 5 bases and J lost 6; bases outside the gene matches: 9. CDR3 residues: CASSLRSGGGEQYF. The CDR3 region has the DNA TGTGCCAGCAGCCTCAGATCGGGAGGGGGCGAGCAGTACTTC. Supplemented by reference TRBV7-2 and TRBJ2-7, the full variable domain reads GAGVSQSPSNKVTEKGKDVELRCDPISGHTALYWYRQSLGQGLEFLIYFQGNSAPDKSGLPSDRFSAERTGGSVSTLTIQRTQQEDSAVYLCASSLRSGGGEQYFGPGTRLTVT.

This rearrangement joins TRBV30 to TRBJ1-2; D call uncertain. This CDR3 is 14 amino acids long. Germline assignment: CDR1 GTSNPN and CDR2 SVGIG (reference sequence). The V end was cut by 1 base, the J end by 2 bases, with 11 bases between. The CDR3 sequence is CAWSGNSINYGYTF. The DNA for the CDR3 is TGTGCCTGGAGTGGAAACAGCATCAACTATGGCTACACCTTC. The full variable domain, completed using reference TRBV30 and TRBJ1-2, is SQTIHQWPATLVQPVGSPLSLECTVEGTSNPNLYWYRQAAGRGLQLLFYSVGIGQISSEVPQNLSASRPQDRQFILSSKKLLLSDSGFYLCAWSGNSINYGYTFGSGTRLTVV.

The J gene is TRBJ2-4, the V gene TRBV2; perhaps TRBD2 as D (5 bases). CDR1 and CDR2 (germline): SNHLY, FYNNEI. The CDR3 runs 16 residues. Trimming removed 7 bases from V and 1 base from J, with 17 bases in between. The CDR3 region is CASNGMKGLAKNIQYF. The CDR3 nucleotides read TGTGCCAGCAATGGCATGAAAGGACTTGCCAAAAACATTCAGTACTTC.

The chain links TRBV5-1 to TRBJ2-3; 11 nucleotides agree with TRBD1. The J segment lost 1 base and the V segment lost 4 bases, leaving 5 bases of the junction unmatched. The CDR3 covers 16 residues. Germline assignment: CDR1 SGHRS and CDR2 YFSETQ. CDR3 DNA: TGCGCCAGCAGCAGGACAGGGGGCTATGGCACAGATACGCAGTATTTT. Its protein is CASSRTGGYGTDTQYF.

This clone turned up a few times. This sequence joins TRBV10-3 and TRBJ2-1; TRBD2 agrees at 13 bases. The CDR3 runs to 15 residues. Germline V lookup: CDR1 ENHRY, CDR2 SYGVKD. V dropped 4 bases and J dropped 10; count of bases not matched to a gene: 7. The CDR3: CAISVGTSGAREQFF. The DNA for the CDR3 is TGTGCCATCAGTGTGGGGACTAGCGGGGCCCGCGAGCAGTTCTTC.

The chain carries TRBV30 and TRBJ2-3, with 8 bases fitting TRBD2. The CDR3 has 15 residues. Germline lookup yields CDR1 GTSNPN and CDR2 SVGIG (reference sequence). Germline trimming cut 2 bases from V and 4 bases from J; bases unmatched to any gene: 8. Here the CDR3 reads CAWSYGRAGSDTQYF. CDR3 bases: TGTGCCTGGAGTTACGGGAGGGCCGGATCAGATACGCAGTATTTT.

This chain connects TRBV7-2 to TRBJ2-5; D is possibly TRBD2 (6 bases). With 6 bases removed from V and 5 bases from J, the gap between germline ends came to 19 bases. CDR1 is SGHTA and CDR2 is FQGNSA in the germline V gene. CDR3 length: 15 amino acids. The CDR3 coding sequence is TGTGCCAGCAGTCTACCTCGGGGGTTCAGGGAGACCCAGTACTTC. Amino acid sequence: CASSLPRGFRETQYF. Looking up the rest from reference TRBV7-2 and TRBJ2-5 gives the full variable domain: GAGVSQSPSNKVTEKGKDVELRCDPISGHTALYWYRQSLGQGLEFLIYFQGNSAPDKSGLPSDRFSAERTGGSVSTLTIQRTQQEDSAVYLCASSLPRGFRETQYFGPGTRLLVL.

The chain recombines TRBV7-7 with TRBJ2-1; 11 bases align to TRBD2. Germline V lookup: CDR1 SSHAT, CDR2 FNYEAQ (reference sequence). J gave up 9 bases and V 5 bases, and 9 bases lay outside the gene matches. The CDR3 consists of 15 residues. The CDR3 sequence: CASSPRLAGLAEQFF. CDR3 nucleotides: TGTGCCAGCAGCCCCCGACTAGCGGGGTTAGCTGAGCAGTTCTTC.

This chain connects TRBV18 to TRBJ2-7, with D maybe TRBD1 (7 bases). The germline gives CDR1 KGHSH, CDR2 LQKENI. This CDR3 has 16 residues. V lost 2 bases and J 0 bases, leaving 14 bases between the germline ends. The CDR3 is CASSPSGGGTSYEQYF. CDR3 DNA sequence: TGTGCCAGCTCACCAAGTGGAGGGGGCACCTCCTACGAGCAGTACTTC.

The CDR3 nucleotides are TGTGCCAGCAGCTTGGGTCAGGGTCTCCGCTACACCTTC. Its protein product is CASSLGQGLRYTF. This chain connects TRBV5-6 to TRBJ1-2; D is perhaps TRBD1 (5 bases). V was trimmed by 0 bases and J by 9 bases, leaving 12 bases between them. The CDR3 runs to 13 residues. Germline assignment: CDR1 SGHDT and CDR2 YYEEEE. The full variable domain, in which reference TRBV5-6 and TRBJ1-2 provide the parts outside the CDR3, is DAGVTQSPTHLIKTRGQQVTLRCSPKSGHDTVSWYQQALGQGPQFIFQYYEEEERQRGNFPDRFSGHQFPNYSSELNVNALLLGDSALYLCASSLGQGLRYTFGSGTRLTVV.

The genes are TRBV4-1 and TRBJ2-5, with a weak D call TRBD1 (6 bases). The length of the CDR3 is 14 residues. Germline V gene sequence: CDR1 MGHRA, CDR2 YSYEKL. V was trimmed by 4 bases and J by 8 bases, leaving 17 bases between them. DNA for the CDR3: TGCGCCAGCAGCCCCGGACAGTCCAAGAGTACCCAGTACTTC. Protein sequence: CASSPGQSKSTQYF.

The CDR3 loop reads CASSHGNSYEQYF. In DNA, the CDR3 is TGTGCCAGCTCACACGGGAACTCCTACGAGCAGTACTTC. The chain carries TRBV18 and TRBJ2-7; maybe TRBD2 (5 bases). CDR1 KGHSH and CDR2 LQKENI come from the germline V gene. V lost 4 bases and J lost 0, with 7 bases in between. The CDR3 is made up of 13 amino acids.

The chain couples TRBV7-9 to TRBJ2-1; 8 nucleotides align to TRBD2. The ends lost 3 bases at V and 8 bases at J; junction bases unmatched: 15. This CDR3 contains 17 residues. Germline V gene data show CDR1 as SEHNR and CDR2 as FQNEAQ (reference sequence). The CDR3 DNA reads as TGTGCCAGCAGCTTTTCCACTAGCGGAAGAAGTCGTGATGAGCAGTTCTTC. It translates to CASSFSTSGRSRDEQFF.

The V call is TRBV18, the J call TRBJ1-1; TRBD1 matches at 7 bases. This CDR3 comprises 16 residues. The germline V gene has CDR1 KGHSH and CDR2 LQKENI. V lost 3 bases to trimming and J lost 1 base; unmatched junction nucleotides: 8. CDR3 nucleotides: TGTGCCAGCTCACCGCGGGGTCGACAGGGGAACACTGAAGCTTTCTTT. It encodes CASSPRGRQGNTEAFF.

The chain has TRBV18 and TRBJ1-6; 9 bases fit TRBD1. In germline, CDR1 is KGHSH, CDR2 LQKENI. Trimming cost V 3 bases and J 5 bases; bases outside gene matches: 5. The CDR3 has 16 amino acids. CDR3 amino acids: CASSPDRGGNNSPLHF. The CDR3 nucleotides read TGTGCCAGCTCACCGGACAGGGGCGGTAATAATTCACCCCTCCACTTT.

The J gene is TRBJ2-5, the V gene TRBV6-6, with 9 bases lining up with TRBD2. The ends lost 8 bases at V and 4 bases at J; junction bases unmatched: 11. Germline assignment: CDR1 MNHNY and CDR2 SVGAGI (reference sequence). This CDR3 region has 15 residues. CDR3 nucleotides: TGTGCCAGCCGTCAAGGGGCGGGGGGGCGAGAGACCCAGTACTTC. Translated, it gives CASRQGAGGRETQYF.